This paragraph reports one T cell receptor (beta chain). These data originate in a study of T cell repertoires in cytomegalovirus infection. Background on the study: Public TCR beta signatures marked donors with CMV infection and the matching HLA.

TCRdb reprocessed the reads via MiXCR and lists one record per CDR3 protein. The sample lists about 740,000 distinct CDR3 sequences, less than 40% occurring once. This receptor was obtained from a human donor in good health (CMV status not recorded). Some clones in this sample may be carry-over from other donors' samples. The material sequenced was PBMCs.

CDR3 loop: CASSIGPTGGNQPQHF. The DNA of the CDR3 is TGTGCCAGTAGTATTGGCCCTACAGGGGGCAATCAGCCCCAGCATTTT. The chain joins TRBV19 to TRBJ1-5; TRBD1 matches at 7 bases. Germline CDR1 LNHDA, CDR2 SQIVND (reference sequence). The CDR3 runs to 16 residues. The V segment lost 3 bases and the J segment 2 bases; nucleotides outside the gene matches: 7.